Presented here are 23 T cell receptor beta chains from one specimen sequenced in a study of T cell responses to AZD1222 COVID-19 vaccine (TCRdb year 2021). The sample's time point label, decoded: baseline before first vaccination. Receptor libraries were prepared by the immunoSEQ multiplex PCR assay. TCRdb retrieved this table from immuneACCESS and kept in-frame rearrangements only. Not all clones are present; in checked studies, unresolved V genes account for under half, and no reason is known for the remainder. The sample table contains 60,000 to 70,000 clones; only one count was recorded for 75% to 85% of them. Roughly 5% of the sample belongs to the ten largest clones. The specimen comprised peripheral blood, sampled on day 0 of AZD1222 vaccination. All receptors come from an adult in good health.

The chain recombines TRBV5-1 with TRBJ2-1, with TRBD1 identical over 10 bases. After removal of 0 bases from V and 1 base from J, the junction contained 1 base not matched to a gene. The CDR3 is 16 residues long. Looked up from germline, CDR1 is SGHRS and CDR2 is YFSETQ. CDR3 sequence reads: CASSLGQGASYNEQFF. CDR3 coding DNA: TGCGCCAGCAGCTTGGGACAGGGGGCATCCTACAATGAGCAGTTCTTC.

This clone rates as medium-sized. The rearrangement uses TRBV7-7 and TRBJ2-5; D uncertain. From germline, CDR1 is SSHAT and CDR2 FNYEAQ (reference sequence). The CDR3 length is 10 residues. CDR3 sequence: CATHQETQYF. The CDR3 DNA reads TGTGCTACTCACCAAGAGACCCAGTACTTC.

The chain is built from TRBV24-1 and TRBJ2-5; TRBD2 aligns across 14 bases. Germline V lookup: CDR1 KGHDR, CDR2 SFDVKD. With V trimmed by 3 bases and J by 4 bases, 9 bases remained unmatched. This CDR3 is 18 amino acids long. Here the CDR3 DNA reads TGTGCCACCAGTGATCGGACTAGCGGGGGGCCCAGGTCAGAGACCCAGTACTTC. Translated: CATSDRTSGGPRSETQYF.

This chain connects TRBV27 to TRBJ1-2; 10 bases match TRBD1. There are 14 residues in the CDR3. V shed 2 bases, J shed 8 bases, and the junction held 5 bases outside the gene matches. Germline CDR1 is MNHEY and CDR2 is SMNVEV (reference sequence). The CDR3 sequence: CASSLDRGQEGYTF. In nucleotides, the CDR3 is TGTGCCAGCAGTTTAGACAGGGGGCAGGAGGGCTACACCTTC.

The CDR3 DNA follows: TGTGCCAGCAGCGCGGACAGGGGGCTAAACACTGAAGCTTTCTTT. Translating it yields CASSADRGLNTEAFF. The chain carries TRBV7-2 and TRBJ1-1; TRBD1 matches at 11 bases. The germline V gene encodes CDR1 SGHTA and CDR2 FQGNSA. This CDR3 contains 15 residues. V shed 5 bases and J 2 bases; nucleotides not matched to a gene: 4.

The chain has TRBV6-2 or TRBV6-3 and TRBJ2-7; TRBD1 matches 10 bases. The CDR3 is 14 residues long. Germline V gives CDR1 MNHEY, CDR2 SVGEGT. V was pared by 4 bases and J by 5 bases, with 5 bases of the junction left unmatched. The CDR3 nucleotides are TGTGCCAGCAGTTCCGGGGACAGGGGCCACGAGCAGTACTTC. Translating gives CASSSGDRGHEQYF.

This chain connects TRBV7-9 to TRBJ2-1; 7 nucleotides align to TRBD1. This CDR3 is 13 amino acids long. Germline CDR1 is SEHNR and CDR2 is FQNEAQ (reference sequence). V was pared by 5 bases and J by 7 bases, with 5 bases of the junction left unmatched. CDR3 residues: CASSPEGANEQFF. The CDR3 bases are TGTGCCAGCAGCCCCGAGGGGGCGAATGAGCAGTTCTTC.

The V and J genes are TRBV7-9 and TRBJ2-3; a possible D gene is TRBD1 (5 bases). The V end lost 7 bases, the J end lost 2 bases, and 19 bases lay between the germline ends. Germline values: CDR1 SEHNR, CDR2 FQNEAQ (reference sequence). The CDR3 sequence is 16 residues long. The CDR3 loop is CASIPWVGAFTDTQYF. DNA for the CDR3: TGTGCCAGCATCCCTTGGGTAGGGGCGTTCACAGATACGCAGTATTTT.

The chain uses TRBV5-1 and TRBJ2-4, with 8 bases identical to TRBD1. With V trimmed by 3 bases and J by 8 bases, 7 bases remained unmatched. The CDR3 is 14 residues long. Looked up from germline, CDR1 is SGHRS and CDR2 is YFSETQ. CDR3 sequence reads: CASSSDRVGDIQYF. CDR3 nucleotides: TGCGCCAGCAGCTCGGACAGGGTAGGAGACATTCAGTACTTC. Full variable domain (rest looked up from reference TRBV5-1 and TRBJ2-4): KAGVTQTPRYLIKTRGQQVTLSCSPISGHRSVSWYQQTPGQGLQFLFEYFSETQRNKGNFPGRFSGRQFSNSRSEMNVSTLELGDSALYLCASSSDRVGDIQYFGAGTRLSVL.

The chain employs TRBV9 and TRBJ1-2; a weak D match, TRBD1 (6 bases). Germline V gene sequence: CDR1 SGDLS, CDR2 YYNGEE. CDR3 length: 14 residues. V was trimmed by 3 bases and J by 7 bases, leaving 16 bases between them. The CDR3 protein is CASSAPIRGSGYTF. The CDR3 DNA reads TGTGCCAGCAGCGCTCCAATCAGGGGCTCTGGCTACACCTTC.

This chain links TRBV30 with TRBJ2-1, with 9 bases matching TRBD1. J lost 0 bases, V lost 2 bases, and 5 bases had no gene match. This CDR3 comprises 16 residues. Germline CDR1 reads GTSNPN; CDR2 reads SVGIG (reference sequence). The DNA for the CDR3 is TGTGCCTGGAGTACAGGACAGGGGAGCTCCTACAATGAGCAGTTCTTC. Its protein product is CAWSTGQGSSYNEQFF.

The chain employs TRBV9 and TRBJ1-2, with a weak D call TRBD1 (6 bases). Germline V gene data show CDR1 as SGDLS and CDR2 as YYNGEE. This CDR3 comprises 12 residues. V was trimmed by 3 bases and J by 6 bases, leaving 9 bases between them. CDR3 protein: CASSGTGNGYTF. The CDR3 DNA reads as TGTGCCAGCAGCGGAACAGGGAATGGCTACACCTTC.

The rearrangement joins TRBV28 to TRBJ2-2; weak D call: TRBD2 (5 bases). Germline V lookup: CDR1 MDHEN, CDR2 SYDVKM. This CDR3 is built from 15 residues. V shed 6 bases and J shed 2 bases, with 13 bases lying between them. Written as DNA, the CDR3 is TGTGCCAGCAGGCTCGCAGGACTTAACACCGGGGAGCTGTTTTTT. Translation gives CASRLAGLNTGELFF.

The rearrangement links TRBV7-3 to TRBJ1-3; tentative D call: TRBD1 (6 bases). Trimming cost V 5 bases and J 10 bases, with 15 bases left between them. The germline CDR1 and CDR2 sequences are SGHTA and FQGTGA. The CDR3 is made up of 13 amino acids. The CDR3 region has the DNA TGTGCCAGCAGCCAAACACCAGGGGAAACCATATATTTT. Protein sequence: CASSQTPGETIYF. Full variable domain (remainder filled in from reference TRBV7-3 and TRBJ1-3): GAGVSQTPSNKVTEKGKYVELRCDPISGHTALYWYRQSLGQGPEFLIYFQGTGAADDSGLPNDRFFAVRPEGSVSTLKIQRTERGDSAVYLCASSQTPGETIYFGEGSWLTVV.

The rearrangement uses TRBV7-9 and TRBJ1-2; D might be TRBD1 (6 bases). Trimming took off 1 base at V and 5 bases at J, with 17 bases between the two ends. Germline CDR1 and CDR2: SEHNR and FQNEAQ (reference sequence). CDR3 size: 16 residues. In nucleotides, the CDR3 is TGTGCCAGCAGCTTAGATGTTGGGGGGCAAAAATATGGCTACACCTTC. Its translation: CASSLDVGGQKYGYTF.

The chain is built from TRBV19 and TRBJ1-2; D is undetermined. This CDR3 contains 12 residues. The germline V and J ends were trimmed by 4 bases and 5 bases, with 8 bases remaining between them. The V gene's germline CDR1 is LNHDA and CDR2 SQIVND (reference sequence). CDR3 nucleotide sequence: TGTGCCAGTAGTACTAGGGCGTATGGCTACACCTTC. The encoded protein is CASSTRAYGYTF.

The rearrangement joins TRBV6-2 or TRBV6-3 to TRBJ1-5; no reliable D call. Germline-derived CDR1 and CDR2 are MNHEY and SVGEGT. The V and J ends lost 6 bases and 0 bases respectively, with 6 bases between them. The CDR3 spans 13 residues. DNA for the CDR3: TGTGCCAGCAGCCAGTATAGCAATCAGCCCCAGCATTTT. Translation gives CASSQYSNQPQHF.

The chain couples TRBV11-3 to TRBJ1-2; weak D call: TRBD1 (5 bases). The CDR3 is 17 amino acids. The germline V and J ends were trimmed by 5 bases and 7 bases, with 26 bases remaining between them. The germline CDR1 and CDR2 sequences are SGHNT and YENEEA. In DNA, the CDR3 is TGTGCCAGCAGCGTCGTCCCTCCGGGGGGGGTTAGAGTTGGCTACACCTTC. The encoded protein is CASSVVPPGGVRVGYTF.

The V call is TRBV18, the J call TRBJ1-2; 11 nucleotides line up with TRBD1. The CDR3 runs to 14 residues. Unmatched junction bases numbered 0, after V lost 2 bases and J lost 4 bases. The germline V gene encodes CDR1 KGHSH and CDR2 LQKENI. For the CDR3, the DNA is TGTGCCAGCTCACCAGGACAGGGGGCCTATGGCTACACCTTC. Its translation is CASSPGQGAYGYTF.

V is TRBV18 and J is TRBJ1-4; D ambiguous. The V end lost 3 bases, the J end lost 8 bases, and 7 bases lay between the germline ends. This CDR3 region has 12 residues. Germline assignment: CDR1 KGHSH and CDR2 LQKENI. For the CDR3, the DNA is TGTGCCAGCTCACCGGACGGGGAAAAACTGTTTTTT. It yields the protein CASSPDGEKLFF.

This sequence joins TRBV5-4 and TRBJ1-6; D is uncertain. CDR1 SGHNT and CDR2 YYREEE come from the germline V gene (reference sequence). V was trimmed by 0 bases and J by 8 bases, leaving 15 bases between them. The CDR3 length is 16 residues. The CDR3 region is CASSLEPARRDSPLHF. In DNA, the CDR3 is TGTGCCAGCAGCTTGGAACCGGCTCGGAGGGATTCACCCCTCCACTTT.

The rearrangement joins TRBV4-3 to TRBJ1-3; D is unclear. Germline V gene data show CDR1 as LGHNA and CDR2 as YSLEER. This CDR3 region has 17 residues. V lost 2 bases to trimming and J lost 3 bases, with 17 bases between them. CDR3 coding DNA: TGCGCCAGCAGCCAAAGGCTTGGGGAAGAAGGTGGAAACACCATATATTTT. This translates into CASSQRLGEEGGNTIYF.

The chain links TRBV12-1 to TRBJ1-1; the listed D gene, TRBD1, was not tested against the DNA. TRBV12-1 is a listed pseudogene. The CDR3 runs 15 residues. CDR3: CASSFGDSFPQGAFF. CDR3 DNA sequence: TGTGCCAGCAGCTTTGGGGACAGTTTCCCCCAGGGAGCTTTCTTT.